This TCR beta chain is from a study of T cell responses to AZD1222 COVID-19 vaccine. The repertoire was sequenced with immunoSEQ multiplex PCR; TCRdb's copy has only in-frame clones and lacks some. The table lists about 80,000 clones, roughly 85% of them singletons. The CDR3 is 16 residues long. V was clipped by 3 bases and J by 1 base; unmatched bases: 5. Germline loops: CDR1 SGHVS, CDR2 FQNEAQ. Study-wide results and caveats: Researchers report vaccine-associated CD4 TCRs spanning spike, with dominance at 160-218 and 743-854. Compared with day 0, the breadth and depth of the Spike-specific TCR repertoire rose significantly after two doses of AZD1222.

Pooling was applied to second doses at about 4 or about 12 weeks. With respect to this clone: No antigen is known for it.

Sequencing was performed on peripheral blood, taken 28 days after the second AZD1222 dose. The origin of this receptor is an adult who received the AZD1222 COVID-19 vaccine. The chain carries TRBV7-8 and TRBJ1-5; 8 bases fit TRBD1. DNA of the CDR3: TGTGCCAGCAGCTTGCAGGGGGCGCGGAGCAATCAGCCCCAGCATTTT. Translation gives CASSLQGARSNQPQHF. Supplemented by reference TRBV7-8 and TRBJ1-5, the full variable domain reads GAGVSQSPRYKVAKRGQDVALRCDPISGHVSLFWYQQALGQGPEFLTYFQNEAQLDKSGLPSDRFFAERPEGSVSTLKIQRTQQEDSAVYLCASSLQGARSNQPQHFGDGTRLSIL.